Described below is a single TCR beta chain sequence and its context. Its antigen remains unidentified. The CDR3 runs to 13 residues. V was shortened by 2 bases and J by 4 bases, with 6 bases between the two germline ends. Germline CDR1 and CDR2: MNHNY and SVGAGI (reference sequence). The sample comes from a study of T-cell memory formation after mild COVID-19. Sample barcodes and UMIs were carried by the TCR alpha and TCR beta cDNA libraries that 5'RACE generated with constant-segment primers. In TCRdb, the 5' RACE reads were re-called with MiXCR into one record per CDR3 protein. The table shows 120,000 or so distinct CDR3 sequences, with approximately 15% occurring only once. Study outcomes and limitations: Researchers report contracting CD4+ clones mostly in CM and EM, with CD8+ clones in EMRA.

The chain carries TRBV6-6 and TRBJ1-5; D not certain. The sequenced sample consisted of PBMCs or a T cell subset sorted from them (not recorded which). The receptor comes from a young man who had mild COVID-19 (a few samples of this study predate the infection). Cell type and time point are not known. The CDR3: CASSYVGNQPQHF. CDR3 in DNA: TGTGCCAGCAGTTACGTGGGAAATCAGCCCCAGCATTTT.